The 20 T cell receptor beta chains in this list originate from one sample, sequenced in a study of cytomegalovirus exposure and HLA in healthy donors. Use of 60 Vbeta and 13 Jbeta primers characterized the PCR. TCRdb's table, derived via immunoSEQ multiplex PCR, lists solely in-frame clones and lacks some. Among 100,000 to 150,000 clones listed, around 74% were seen once. Sequencing used PBMCs. The receptors stem from a woman in her 50s in good health and CMV-seropositive.

J is TRBJ1-6 and V is TRBV7-2; no clear D. The CDR3 consists of 16 residues. Germline lookup yields CDR1 SGHTA and CDR2 FQGNSA. Trimming shortened V by 2 bases and J by 7 bases, and 15 bases separated the two germline ends. The CDR3 here is CASSLLRFGGNSPLHF. The DNA for the CDR3 is TGTGCCAGCAGCTTATTACGATTTGGAGGGAATTCACCCCTCCACTTT.

About this clone itself: Given the absence of the conserved phenylalanine or tryptophan at the CDR3 end, a read error is likely. The V and J genes are TRBV9 and TRBJ1-2; 10 positions match TRBD1. The V and J ends lost 4 bases and 6 bases, in that order; junction bases with no gene match: 9. This CDR3 has 15 amino acids. Germline V gene sequence: CDR1 SGDLS, CDR2 YYNGEE. CDR3 nucleotide sequence: TGTGCCAGCAGCACACTTTCCGGGACAGGGGATGGCTACACCCTC. This encodes CASSTLSGTGDGYTL.

This clone was counted once. DNA for the CDR3: TGCGCCAGCAGTGCGCGTGTGCGGGGGGGCCTCAATGAGCAGTTCTTC. As protein: CASSARVRGGLNEQFF. This chain joins TRBV10-1 and TRBJ2-1; 9 bases fit TRBD2. This CDR3 contains 16 residues. After removal of 4 bases from V and 6 bases from J, the junction contained 10 bases not matched to a gene. Germline-derived CDR1 and CDR2 are WNHNN and SYGVQD (reference sequence).

This clone was seen once. The chain carries TRBV19 and TRBJ1-1; 10 positions match TRBD1. J gave up 6 bases and V 7 bases, and 5 bases lay outside the gene matches. This CDR3 region has 13 residues. Germline CDR1 is LNHDA and CDR2 is SQIVND (reference sequence). Here the CDR3 DNA reads TGTGCCAGTACCCACGGACAGGGGGCTGAAGCTTTCTTT. Its translation: CASTHGQGAEAFF.

The chain recombines TRBV6-5 with TRBJ1-1; D not certain. Germline V gene data show CDR1 as MNHEY and CDR2 as SVGAGI. CDR3 length equals 15 residues. With 2 bases removed from V and 1 base from J, the gap between germline ends came to 11 bases. CDR3 coding DNA: TGTGCCAGCAGTTACAACCGGGATTCGAACACTGAAGCTTTCTTT. It yields the protein CASSYNRDSNTEAFF.

This chain uses TRBV30 with TRBJ2-3; 11 nucleotides match TRBD2. The CDR3 totals 17 residues. Trimming took 0 bases from V and 3 from J; bases not matched to a gene: 8. The germline CDR1 and CDR2 sequences are GTSNPN and SVGIG (reference sequence). CDR3 in DNA: TGTGCCTGGAGTGTGGTAGTAGCGGGGGGGCCGACAGATACGCAGTATTTT. The encoded protein is CAWSVVVAGGPTDTQYF.

This clone is a singleton in its sample. CDR3 nucleotide sequence: TGTGCCAGCAGTTTTACAGGGGGCGACTATGGCTACACCTTC. Protein product: CASSFTGGDYGYTF. The chain has TRBV27 and TRBJ1-2; 9 bases are shared with TRBD1. The V and J ends lost 3 bases and 3 bases, in that order; junction bases with no gene match: 2. The germline CDR1 and CDR2 sequences are MNHEY and SMNVEV (reference sequence). CDR3 size: 14 residues.

The J gene is TRBJ1-2, the V gene TRBV6-6; a possible D gene is TRBD1 (6 bases). CDR3 length equals 15 residues. V was trimmed by 6 bases and J by 7 bases, leaving 21 bases between them. Germline CDR1 MNHNY, CDR2 SVGAGI (reference sequence). CDR3 in DNA: TGTGCCAGCAGGAATGAACCAGGGGATTCGGGTGGCTACACCTTC. Amino acids: CASRNEPGDSGGYTF.

The chain carries TRBV7-9 and TRBJ2-7, with TRBD1 identical over 9 bases. J gave up 3 bases and V 4 bases, and 10 bases lay outside the gene matches. The CDR3 is made up of 16 amino acids. Per germline, CDR1 SEHNR and CDR2 FQNEAQ (reference sequence). The chain's CDR3 is CASSSRGTGRFYEQYF. CDR3 DNA sequence: TGTGCCAGCAGCTCTAGAGGGACAGGGCGATTCTACGAGCAGTACTTC.

This clone was counted once. V gene TRBV18 combines with J gene TRBJ2-7, with D possibly TRBD2 on 5 matching bases. The CDR3 runs to 13 residues. Trimming pared 6 bases from V and 1 base from J, leaving 10 bases between. Germline CDR1 and CDR2: KGHSH and LQKENI. The CDR3 coding sequence is TGTGCCAGCTCCCGAGGGATATCCTACGAGCAGTACTTC. It specifies CASSRGISYEQYF.

The chain is built from TRBV19 and TRBJ1-6; TRBD1 matches at 7 bases. This CDR3 spans 12 amino acids. Germline V gene sequence: CDR1 LNHDA, CDR2 SQIVND (reference sequence). V gave up 5 bases and J gave up 10 bases; unmatched junction bases: 2. CDR3 sequence: CASSHRGSPLHF. CDR3 coding DNA: TGTGCCAGTAGTCACAGGGGATCACCCCTCCACTTT.

The genes are TRBV5-1 and TRBJ1-1; no firm D call. Germline CDR1 SGHRS, CDR2 YFSETQ. Deletions cut 4 bases from V and 0 bases from J, with 13 bases between. This CDR3 has 15 residues. The CDR3 reads CASSRETAMNTEAFF. Written as DNA, the CDR3 is TGCGCCAGCAGCCGGGAGACCGCGATGAACACTGAAGCTTTCTTT.

For the CDR3, the DNA is TGCGCCAGCAGTCTCCCTGGGACAGTCTCCTACGAGCAGTACTTC. Protein sequence: CASSLPGTVSYEQYF. The chain uses TRBV23-1 and TRBJ2-7, with 7 positions matching TRBD1. TRBV23-1 is labeled an ORF, and its function is uncertain. The CDR3 extends over 15 amino acids. V shed 4 bases and J 0 bases; nucleotides not matched to a gene: 6.

This clone was detected only a few times. V gene TRBV28 combines with J gene TRBJ2-4; 7 nucleotides agree with TRBD1. CDR1 is MDHEN, CDR2 SYDVKM, per germline. The V and J ends lost 5 bases and 0 bases, in that order; junction bases with no gene match: 16. The CDR3 spans 19 residues. The CDR3: CASSQTLELGQIAKNIQYF. As DNA, the CDR3 is TGTGCCAGCAGTCAGACCCTTGAATTGGGACAGATAGCCAAAAACATTCAGTACTTC.

J is TRBJ1-2 and V is TRBV29-1, with D unresolved. V dropped 7 bases and J dropped 5 bases, with 11 bases sitting between them. Germline V CDR1 and CDR2: SQVTM, ANQGSEA. The CDR3 is 11 residues long. The CDR3 sequence: CSADWKYGYTF. The CDR3 bases are TGCAGCGCCGACTGGAAGTATGGCTACACCTTC.

This chain uses TRBV7-3 with TRBJ2-1; 8 nucleotides match TRBD2. V shed 5 bases, J shed 2 bases, and the junction held 8 bases outside the gene matches. CDR3 length equals 16 residues. The germline V gene encodes CDR1 SGHTA and CDR2 FQGTGA. The CDR3 DNA is TGTGCCAGCAGCCAACAGCGGGGGACTACCTACAATGAGCAGTTCTTC. This gives the protein CASSQQRGTTYNEQFF.

This sequence joins TRBV29-1 and TRBJ2-3; possible D gene TRBD2, 6 bases. CDR3 size: 15 residues. Looked up from germline, CDR1 is SQVTM and CDR2 is ANQGSEA. V gave up 4 bases and J gave up 4 bases, with 18 bases separating them. CDR3 residues: CSVATGFGGADTQYF. CDR3 bases: TGCAGCGTTGCTACAGGTTTCGGAGGGGCAGATACGCAGTATTTT.

V and J are TRBV18 and TRBJ2-5; 7 nucleotides agree with TRBD2. Per germline, CDR1 KGHSH and CDR2 LQKENI. Trimming at V came to 3 bases and at J to 4 bases, leaving 8 bases not matched to a gene. CDR3 length: 15 residues. The CDR3 loop reads CASSPRPAGTETQYF. The CDR3, as DNA: TGTGCCAGCTCACCTCGCCCAGCGGGGACAGAGACCCAGTACTTC.

This clone was seen a few times. J is TRBJ1-4 and V is TRBV7-2; 8 bases fit TRBD1. CDR1 and CDR2 from the germline V gene are SGHTA and FQGNSA. The CDR3 is made up of 15 amino acids. V gave up 6 bases and J gave up 3 bases; unmatched junction bases: 6. CDR3 residues: CASSRQGSANEKLFF. In nucleotides, the CDR3 is TGTGCCAGCAGTCGACAGGGGTCTGCTAATGAAAAACTGTTTTTT. Full variable domain (remainder filled in from reference TRBV7-2 and TRBJ1-4): GAGVSQSPSNKVTEKGKDVELRCDPISGHTALYWYRQSLGQGLEFLIYFQGNSAPDKSGLPSDRFSAERTGGSVSTLTIQRTQQEDSAVYLCASSRQGSANEKLFFGSGTQLSVL.

The rearrangement uses TRBV18 and TRBJ2-2; TRBD2 matches at 7 bases. Germline V gives CDR1 KGHSH, CDR2 LQKENI. Trimming removed 3 bases from V and 4 bases from J; junction bases left unmatched: 14. This CDR3 is built from 18 residues. This chain's CDR3 is CASSPPRGASGSTGELFF. DNA of the CDR3: TGTGCCAGCTCACCGCCGAGGGGAGCTAGCGGATCCACCGGGGAGCTGTTTTTT. The whole variable domain, filled in from reference TRBV18 and TRBJ2-2, reads NAGVMQNPRHLVRRRGQEARLRCSPMKGHSHVYWYRQLPEEGLKFMVYLQKENIIDESGMPKERFSAEFPKEGPSILRIQQVVRGDSAAYFCASSPPRGASGSTGELFFGEGSRLTVL.